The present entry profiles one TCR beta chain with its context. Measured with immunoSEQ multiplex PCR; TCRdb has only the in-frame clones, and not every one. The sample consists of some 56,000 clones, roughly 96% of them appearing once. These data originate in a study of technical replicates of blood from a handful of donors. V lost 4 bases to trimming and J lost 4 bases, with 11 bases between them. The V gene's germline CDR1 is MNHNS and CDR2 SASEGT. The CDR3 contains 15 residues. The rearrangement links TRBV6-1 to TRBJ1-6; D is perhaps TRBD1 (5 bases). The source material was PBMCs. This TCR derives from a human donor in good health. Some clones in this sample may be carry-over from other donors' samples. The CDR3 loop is CASSVGVSYNSPLHF. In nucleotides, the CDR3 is TGTGCCAGCAGTGTAGGGGTTTCTTATAATTCACCCCTCCACTTT.